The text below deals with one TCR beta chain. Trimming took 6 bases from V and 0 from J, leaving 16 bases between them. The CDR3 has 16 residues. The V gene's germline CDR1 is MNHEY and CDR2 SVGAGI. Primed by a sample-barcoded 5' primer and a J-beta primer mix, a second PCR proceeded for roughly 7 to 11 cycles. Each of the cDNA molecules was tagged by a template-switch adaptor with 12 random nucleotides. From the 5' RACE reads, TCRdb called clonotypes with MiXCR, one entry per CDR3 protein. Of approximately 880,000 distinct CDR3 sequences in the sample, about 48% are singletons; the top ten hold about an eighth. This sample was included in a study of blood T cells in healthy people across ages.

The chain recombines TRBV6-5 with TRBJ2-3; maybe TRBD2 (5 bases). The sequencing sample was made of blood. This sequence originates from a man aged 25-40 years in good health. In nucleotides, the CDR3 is TGTGCCAGCAGCCGAGGACTCGGAGCTAGCACAGATACGCAGTATTTT. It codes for CASSRGLGASTDTQYF.